Listed below are T cell receptor beta chains from one sample, sequenced in a study of naive and memory T cell subsets. TCRdb re-called the UMI-ligation and nested PCR reads with MiXCR, one entry per CDR3 protein. Here the sample spans about 150,000 distinct CDR3 sequences, approximately 24% being singletons. Sequencing used naive CD4+ T cells from blood. The receptors were sampled from a human donor in good health. Both conserved end residues are part of each CDR3. Each record gives: D gene, J gene, V gene, clone size, CDR3 protein, CDR3 DNA. A D gene is named only where the DNA matches it firmly. Size tells how often a clone was seen (once, few, many) or the class of an expanded clone, and some rows leave it out.

d_call: -; j_call: TRBJ2-4; v_call: TRBV20-1; clone_size: -; cdr3_aa: CSARPGVAKNIQYF; cdr3_nt: TGCAGTGCTAGACCAGGGGTGGCCAAAAACATTCAGTACTTC
d_call: -; j_call: TRBJ1-2; v_call: TRBV9; clone_size: once; cdr3_aa: CASGRLGSGTYGYTF; cdr3_nt: TGTGCCAGCGGACGGCTGGGCAGTGGGACATATGGCTACACCTTC
d_call: -; j_call: TRBJ2-3; v_call: TRBV5-1; clone_size: -; cdr3_aa: CASSLAVSTDTQYF; cdr3_nt: TGCGCCAGCAGCTTGGCGGTTAGCACAGATACGCAGTATTTT
d_call: TRBD2; j_call: TRBJ2-3; v_call: TRBV29-1; clone_size: few; cdr3_aa: CSVARLARSADTQYF; cdr3_nt: TGCAGCGTCGCACGACTAGCCCGGTCCGCGGATACGCAGTATTTT
d_call: -; j_call: TRBJ2-7; v_call: TRBV2; clone_size: few; cdr3_aa: CASRARTVLSYEQYF; cdr3_nt: TGTGCCAGCAGGGCAAGGACAGTCCTCTCCTACGAGCAGTACTTC
d_call: -; j_call: TRBJ2-1; v_call: TRBV15; clone_size: -; cdr3_aa: CATSTFYNEQFF; cdr3_nt: TGTGCCACCAGCACCTTTTACAATGAGCAGTTCTTC
d_call: -; j_call: TRBJ2-7; v_call: TRBV6-6; clone_size: many; cdr3_aa: CASSYSSTALSYEQYF; cdr3_nt: TGTGCCAGCAGTTACTCGTCCACAGCTCTCTCCTACGAGCAGTACTTC
d_call: -; j_call: TRBJ2-3; v_call: TRBV29-1; clone_size: few; cdr3_aa: CSVEDLRGGTQYF; cdr3_nt: TGCAGCGTTGAAGATTTGAGGGGAGGTACGCAGTATTTT
d_call: TRBD2; j_call: TRBJ2-1; v_call: TRBV11-2; clone_size: -; cdr3_aa: CASSSSGKSFYEQFF; cdr3_nt: TGTGCCAGCAGCTCGAGCGGGAAGTCTTTCTATGAGCAGTTCTTC
d_call: TRBD1; j_call: TRBJ1-1; v_call: TRBV6-5; clone_size: few; cdr3_aa: CASSYLSSVGQGPEAFF; cdr3_nt: TGTGCCAGCAGTTACTTAAGTTCAGTAGGACAGGGTCCTGAAGCTTTCTTT
d_call: -; j_call: TRBJ1-4; v_call: TRBV19; clone_size: few; cdr3_aa: CASKNPPGDPNEKLFF; cdr3_nt: TGTGCCAGTAAAAACCCGCCAGGAGACCCTAATGAAAAACTGTTTTTT
d_call: TRBD2; j_call: TRBJ2-1; v_call: TRBV25-1; clone_size: few; cdr3_aa: CASTRRGSGRINEQFF; cdr3_nt: TGTGCCAGCACCCGAAGAGGGAGCGGGAGAATCAATGAGCAGTTCTTC
d_call: TRBD2; j_call: TRBJ2-3; v_call: TRBV9; clone_size: -; cdr3_aa: CASSQKTSGTYTDTQYF; cdr3_nt: TGTGCCAGCAGCCAAAAGACTAGCGGGACCTACACAGATACGCAGTATTTT
d_call: TRBD1; j_call: TRBJ2-7; v_call: TRBV28; clone_size: few; cdr3_aa: CASTTQQGSLIHHEQYF; cdr3_nt: TGTGCCAGCACAACTCAACAGGGGTCACTCATACACCACGAGCAGTACTTC
d_call: -; j_call: TRBJ2-1; v_call: TRBV28; clone_size: few; cdr3_aa: CASSLDGVSDEQFF; cdr3_nt: TGTGCCAGCAGTTTAGACGGAGTGAGTGATGAGCAGTTCTTC
d_call: -; j_call: TRBJ2-1; v_call: TRBV3-1; clone_size: -; cdr3_aa: CASSQDQGKIAGPRNRNEQFF; cdr3_nt: TGTGCCAGCAGCCAAGATCAGGGGAAGATAGCAGGGCCTCGGAATAGGAATGAGCAGTTCTTC
d_call: -; j_call: TRBJ2-4; v_call: TRBV7-9; clone_size: many; cdr3_aa: CASSLGATENIQYF; cdr3_nt: TGTGCCAGCAGCTTAGGGGCTACTGAGAACATTCAGTACTTC
d_call: TRBD1; j_call: TRBJ1-5; v_call: TRBV19; clone_size: -; cdr3_aa: CASSTRDRGLSNQPQHF; cdr3_nt: TGTGCCAGTAGTACCCGGGACAGGGGACTTAGCAATCAGCCCCAGCATTTT
d_call: -; j_call: TRBJ1-1; v_call: TRBV7-9; clone_size: -; cdr3_aa: CASSSEQGRGTEAFF; cdr3_nt: TGTGCCAGCAGCTCCGAACAGGGTAGAGGGACTGAAGCTTTCTTT
d_call: TRBD2; j_call: TRBJ2-5; v_call: TRBV29-1; clone_size: -; cdr3_aa: CSVALAGETQYF; cdr3_nt: TGCAGCGTTGCACTAGCGGGAGAGACCCAGTACTTC
d_call: TRBD2; j_call: TRBJ2-5; v_call: TRBV5-1; clone_size: -; cdr3_aa: CASSLEGLEETQYF; cdr3_nt: TGCGCCAGCAGCTTGGAGGGACTAGAAGAGACCCAGTACTTC
d_call: TRBD1; j_call: TRBJ1-1; v_call: TRBV4-3; clone_size: -; cdr3_aa: CASSQERGQGAPEAFF; cdr3_nt: TGCGCCAGCAGCCAAGAACGGGGACAGGGGGCCCCTGAAGCTTTCTTT
d_call: TRBD2; j_call: TRBJ2-5; v_call: TRBV5-5; clone_size: few; cdr3_aa: CASSFGTSREETQYF; cdr3_nt: TGTGCCAGCAGCTTTGGGACTAGCAGGGAAGAGACCCAGTACTTC
d_call: -; j_call: TRBJ2-3; v_call: TRBV19; clone_size: many; cdr3_aa: CASSKAGHGDTQYF; cdr3_nt: TGTGCCAGTAGTAAGGCAGGTCACGGAGATACGCAGTATTTT
d_call: -; j_call: TRBJ2-1; v_call: TRBV20-1; clone_size: few; cdr3_aa: CSARDFGVHEQFF; cdr3_nt: TGCAGTGCTAGAGATTTCGGGGTCCATGAGCAGTTCTTC
d_call: TRBD2; j_call: TRBJ2-1; v_call: TRBV9; clone_size: -; cdr3_aa: CASSVALAGVYNEQFF; cdr3_nt: TGTGCCAGCAGCGTAGCTCTAGCGGGAGTCTACAATGAGCAGTTCTTC
d_call: -; j_call: TRBJ1-1; v_call: TRBV18; clone_size: few; cdr3_aa: CASSVPGFWNTEAFF; cdr3_nt: TGTGCCAGCTCAGTGCCAGGGTTTTGGAACACTGAAGCTTTCTTT
d_call: TRBD2; j_call: TRBJ2-3; v_call: TRBV20-1; clone_size: few; cdr3_aa: CSAPTSYTDTQYF; cdr3_nt: TGCAGTGCGCCGACTAGCTACACAGATACGCAGTATTTT
d_call: TRBD1; j_call: TRBJ1-2; v_call: TRBV6-6; clone_size: few; cdr3_aa: CASRAGGANYGYTF; cdr3_nt: TGTGCCAGCAGGGCAGGGGGAGCTAACTATGGCTACACCTTC
d_call: TRBD1; j_call: TRBJ2-7; v_call: TRBV6-5; clone_size: -; cdr3_aa: CASTSGTAYEQYF; cdr3_nt: TGTGCCAGCACCTCCGGGACAGCCTACGAGCAGTACTTC
d_call: TRBD1; j_call: TRBJ1-1; v_call: TRBV28; clone_size: once; cdr3_aa: CASSFTPSGGRFF; cdr3_nt: TGTGCCAGCAGTTTCACCCCCTCAGGGGGTCGTTTCTTT
d_call: -; j_call: TRBJ2-3; v_call: TRBV7-2; clone_size: many; cdr3_aa: CASSSWKGGSGDTQYF; cdr3_nt: TGTGCCAGCAGCTCCTGGAAGGGGGGCAGCGGAGATACGCAGTATTTT
d_call: -; j_call: TRBJ2-5; v_call: TRBV5-1; clone_size: -; cdr3_aa: CASSSTTPETQYF; cdr3_nt: TGCGCCAGCAGCTCCACAACCCCAGAGACCCAGTACTTC
d_call: TRBD2; j_call: TRBJ2-1; v_call: TRBV29-1; clone_size: -; cdr3_aa: CSVGTSGTFNEQFF; cdr3_nt: TGCAGCGTTGGAACTAGCGGGACCTTCAATGAGCAGTTCTTC
d_call: -; j_call: TRBJ2-3; v_call: TRBV10-1; clone_size: few; cdr3_aa: CASSDTGALATQYF; cdr3_nt: TGCGCCAGCAGTGACACGGGGGCCCTCGCCACGCAGTATTTT
d_call: TRBD2; j_call: TRBJ2-1; v_call: TRBV6-1; clone_size: few; cdr3_aa: CASSEIGLAVGDNEQFF; cdr3_nt: TGTGCCAGCAGTGAAATTGGACTAGCGGTAGGTGACAATGAGCAGTTCTTC